This T cell receptor (beta chain) appears in the sequencing data of a study of T cell repertoires in cytomegalovirus infection. This clonotype was seen only a few times. Its matching antigen is unknown. TCRdb itself ran the reads through MiXCR, one entry per CDR3 protein. Seen here are under 350,000 distinct CDR3 sequences, approximately 22% observed once, and the top ten hold roughly 19%. The CDR3 covers 14 residues. The germline CDR1 and CDR2 sequences are WSHSY and SAAADI. Trimming pared 2 bases from V and 2 bases from J, leaving 9 bases between. Notes on the study in general: HLA-C-restricted, CMV-specific TCR beta clonotypes were dominant ex vivo.

V is TRBV10-2 and J is TRBJ2-5; D is unresolved. This sequence was found in a human donor in good health (CMV status not recorded). Some clones in this sample may be carry-over from other donors' samples. The material sequenced was cultured PBMCs, taken from culture after CMV antigen stimulation. CDR3 sequence reads: CASSEASRQETQYF. As DNA, the CDR3 is TGCGCCAGCAGTGAGGCCAGCCGACAAGAGACCCAGTACTTC.